The clone carrying this TCR beta chain showed up just a few times. Antigen specificity is unknown. The sample comes from a study of OX40 agonist ivuxolimab in advanced cancers. Assay: immunoSEQ multiplex PCR; the TCRdb copy retains only in-frame clones and omits some. This sample has approximately 13,000 clones, with roughly 76% found just once. Study outcomes and limitations: Expanded peripheral T cell antigen specificity was not determined.

Germline V gives CDR1 GTSNPN, CDR2 SVGIG (reference sequence). This CDR3 is 13 amino acids long. The V end was cut by 0 bases, the J end by 5 bases, with 7 bases between. This specimen was CD4+ or CD8+ T cells sorted from blood, taken in a trial of the OX40 agonist ivuxolimab. The receptor was derived from an adult with an advanced solid tumor such as melanoma, head and neck, liver or kidney cancer. This sequence joins TRBV30 and TRBJ2-2, with a possible D match to TRBD2 (5 bases). The CDR3 sequence: CAWSVTGTGELFF. CDR3 DNA: TGTGCCTGGAGTGTAACGGGAACCGGGGAGCTGTTTTTT.